This is a list of T cell receptor beta chains from one sample in a study of T cell responses to AZD1222 COVID-19 vaccine. Produced via immunoSEQ multiplex PCR; TCRdb's table is partial and in-frame only. The profile shows some 130,000 clones, 85% to 90% of them singletons. The sample here was peripheral blood, taken on day 0 of AZD1222 vaccination. The source of these receptors is an adult in good health. The CDR3 runs from the conserved cysteine through the conserved F or W. D genes are given only for firm matches. Size values are once, few and many counts, or a class for expanded clones, and some rows have none.

>.|TRBV24-1|TRBJ1-2|TRBD1
TGTGCCACCAGTGACCGGGACAGCCCTTATGGCTACACCTTC
CATSDRDSPYGYTF
>few|TRBV21-1|TRBJ1-2|.
TGTGCCAGCAGCAAAGCGGGACGGGCCCTCTATGGCTACACCTTC
CASSKAGRALYGYTF
>.|TRBV3-1/TRBV3-2|TRBJ2-7|.
TGTGCCAGCAGCCAACTCTGGGAATCCTCCTACGAGCAGTACTTC
CASSQLWESSYEQYF
>.|TRBV27|TRBJ1-2|.
TGTGCCAGCAGTTTCGGGGGCGATGGCTACACCTTC
CASSFGGDGYTF
>.|TRBV6-5|TRBJ2-7|.
TGTGCCAGCACCAGTCAGACCTACGAGCAGTACTTC
CASTSQTYEQYF
>.|TRBV7-7|TRBJ1-6|.
TGTGCCGCCCCCTCCTATAATTCACCCCTCCACTTT
CAAPSYNSPLHF
>.|TRBV28|TRBJ1-6|.
TGTGCCAGCAGTTTACAGGAAAATTCACCCCTCCACTTT
CASSLQENSPLHF
>.|TRBV10-1|TRBJ1-2|TRBD1
TGCGCCACCACCTCCGGGGGTGGGACAGGGGGGTGCTATGGCTACACCTTC
CATTSGGGTGGCYGYTF
>.|TRBV11-3|TRBJ1-1|.
TGTGCCAGCAGCCCCGGGGGGGCGGACACTGAAGCTTTCTTT
CASSPGGADTEAFF
>.|TRBV7-8|TRBJ2-6|.
TGTGCCAGCAGCTTAGTGGTAACGACGGTCTCTGGGGCCAACGTCCTGACTTTC
CASSLVVTTVSGANVLTF
>.|TRBV28|TRBJ2-7|TRBD1
TGTGCCAGCAGTCCAGGGGGGACAGGTCCCTACGAGCAGTACTTC
CASSPGGTGPYEQYF
>.|TRBV5-5|TRBJ1-4|.
TGTGCCAGCACCCCAGGACGTGGGGGAGGAACTACTAATGAAAAACTGTTTTTT
CASTPGRGGGTTNEKLFF
>.|TRBV18|TRBJ2-3|.
TGTGCCAGCTCACCACAATCGGGGGGCTGGGGTGATACGCAGTATTTT
CASSPQSGGWGDTQYF
>.|TRBV3-1/TRBV3-2|TRBJ2-2|TRBD1
TGTGCCAGCACGGGACAGTTAGTCGGGGAGCTGTTTTTT
CASTGQLVGELFF
>.|TRBV24-1|TRBJ1-2|TRBD1
TGTGCCACCAGTGGCCTTCCGGGACAGGGCCTCCTTGGCTACACCTTC
CATSGLPGQGLLGYTF
>.|TRBV5-6|TRBJ2-7|TRBD1
TGTGCCAGCAGCCCCGACAGGGGTGGGACCTACGAGCAGTACTTC
CASSPDRGGTYEQYF
>.|TRBV5-1|TRBJ2-7|.
TGCGCCAGCAGCTTGGCCCCAGGTAAAGAGGGGCAGTACTTC
CASSLAPGKEGQYF
>once|TRBV2|TRBJ1-1|.
TGTGCCAGCAGCGCTCTACTAGGGGGAACTGAAGCTTTCTTT
CASSALLGGTEAFF
>.|TRBV9|TRBJ2-2|.
TGTGCCAGCAGCATAGCTACCGGGACGGGGGACCTTGCCGGGGAGCTGTTTTTT
CASSIATGTGDLAGELFF
>.|TRBV7-2|TRBJ2-1|.
TGTGCCAGCAGCCTCTACAGCTACAATGAGCAGTTCTTC
CASSLYSYNEQFF
>.|TRBV2|TRBJ1-2|.
TGTGCCAGCAGCGCAGGGAACTATGGCTACACCTTC
CASSAGNYGYTF
>.|TRBV19|TRBJ1-2|.
TGTGCCAGTAGTCTGGGGGCCTCTCGCTATGGCTACACCTTC
CASSLGASRYGYTF
>.|TRBV15|TRBJ2-1|.
TGTGCCACCAGCAGAGATGGTCGGAGGGACAATGAGCAGTTCTTC
CATSRDGRRDNEQFF
>.|TRBV28|TRBJ1-2|TRBD1
TGTGCCAGCAGTCCTATTGGGACAGCCTATGGCTACACCTTC
CASSPIGTAYGYTF
>.|TRBV14|TRBJ2-7|.
TGTGCCAGCACCCGAGGGGGAGGGGGCTACGAGCAGTACTTC
CASTRGGGGYEQYF
>.|TRBV7-2|TRBJ2-2|TRBD1
TGTGCCAGCAGCTTAGGAACTTTAGGACAGGGTGAGAACACCGGGGAGCTGTTTTTT
CASSLGTLGQGENTGELFF
>.|TRBV25-1|TRBJ1-2|.
TGTGCCAGCGCCTTCGCGGGGGGCTACACCTTC
CASAFAGGYTF
>.|TRBV28|TRBJ1-5|.
TGTGCCAGCAGTTTTCTTGCCCCTAGGGGGGTTGGCAATCAGCCCCAGCATTTT
CASSFLAPRGVGNQPQHF
>.|TRBV2|TRBJ1-5|TRBD1
TGTGCCAGCAGTGAAGGACAGGGAGGCAATCAGCCCCAGCATTTT
CASSEGQGGNQPQHF
>once|TRBV6-6|TRBJ2-2|.
TGTGCCAGCAGCCCCTCCCGGACGAACACCGGGGAGCTGTTTTTT
CASSPSRTNTGELFF
>.|TRBV4-1|TRBJ2-1|TRBD1
TGCGCCAGCAGCTTCACAGGGGGCAGCAATGAGCAGTTCTTC
CASSFTGGSNEQFF
>.|TRBV18|TRBJ1-5|.
TGTGCCAGCTCACACCGTAATACAGGGATGGGCAGCAATCAGCCCCAGCATTTT
CASSHRNTGMGSNQPQHF
>.|TRBV2|TRBJ2-7|.
TGTGCCAGCAGTATTGGTCAGGGAAACGAGCAGTACTTC
CASSIGQGNEQYF
>.|TRBV6-2/TRBV6-3|TRBJ1-2|.
TGTGCCAGCAGTTACTCCCGGCAGGTTATAGACTATGGCTACACCTTC
CASSYSRQVIDYGYTF
>.|TRBV6-2/TRBV6-3|TRBJ1-6|.
TGTGCCAGCAGTTACGCGGACTATAACGCCCAGAATTCGCCCCTCCACTTT
CASSYADYNAQNSPLHF
>.|TRBV5-1|TRBJ1-2|.
TGCGCCAGCAGCTTTACAGCTGCGTCTAACTATGGCTACACCTTC
CASSFTAASNYGYTF
>.|TRBV4-2|TRBJ1-6|.
TGTGCCAGCAGCCAAGAGGACTCCTATAATTCACCCCTCCACTTT
CASSQEDSYNSPLHF
>.|TRBV10-3|TRBJ1-1|TRBD1
TGTGCCATCAGTGAGCCGACAGGGGACACTGAAGCTTTCTTT
CAISEPTGDTEAFF
>few|TRBV28|TRBJ1-2|.
TGTGCCAGCAGCTCCCAGGGGCGCAACTATGGCTACACCTTC
CASSSQGRNYGYTF
>once|TRBV10-1|TRBJ2-5|.
TGCGCCAGCAGTGAAGTGTTAGGAGAGACCCAGTACTTC
CASSEVLGETQYF
>.|TRBV5-1|TRBJ1-3|.
TGCGCCAGCAGCTTGGATGGCAGCGAGGTCACCATATATTTT
CASSLDGSEVTIYF
>.|TRBV3-1/TRBV3-2|TRBJ1-2|.
TGTGCCAGCAGCCAAATCCCCCCAGGGTACTACACCTTC
CASSQIPPGYYTF
>.|TRBV7-2|TRBJ1-3|.
TGTGCCAGCAGCTTATTTGGTCCGAGCTCTGGAAACACCATATATTTT
CASSLFGPSSGNTIYF
>.|TRBV4-2|TRBJ1-4|.
TGTGCCAGCAGCCAAGATCGGGCGGTTGCAACTAATGAAAAACTGTTTTTT
CASSQDRAVATNEKLFF
>.|TRBV28|TRBJ2-7|.
TGTGCCAGCAGTGAAATCTCCTACGAGCAGTACTTC
CASSEISYEQYF
>.|TRBV7-2|TRBJ2-7|.
TGTGCCAGCAGCCTACAAAACACAGGGACCTACGAGCAGTACTTC
CASSLQNTGTYEQYF
>.|TRBV7-8|TRBJ1-5|TRBD1
TGTGCCAGCAGCTTAGAAAGGGGGCGTCAGCCCCAGCATTTT
CASSLERGRQPQHF
>.|TRBV7-2|TRBJ1-4|TRBD1
TGTGCCAGCAGCTTAAACCCCCACAGGGGTTCTGAAAAACTGTTTTTT
CASSLNPHRGSEKLFF
>few|TRBV5-6|TRBJ1-1|.
TGTGCCAGCGCGGACGGGAACACTGAAGCTTTCTTT
CASADGNTEAFF
>.|TRBV7-9|TRBJ1-2|.
TGTGCCAGCAGCTTAGTGTCAGGGTCGGCCGGCTACACCTTC
CASSLVSGSAGYTF
>.|TRBV19|TRBJ2-1|.
TGTGCCAGTAGTATAGGAGGGGTGTGGGGTGAGCAGTTCTTC
CASSIGGVWGEQFF
>.|TRBV6-5|TRBJ2-7|.
TGTGCCAGCAGTTACCGGGACGGGCCCTACGAGCAGTACTTC
CASSYRDGPYEQYF
>.|TRBV5-5|TRBJ1-5|.
TGTGCCAGCAGCTTGGCACAGTCAGGCAAGCCCCAGCATTTT
CASSLAQSGKPQHF
>.|TRBV19|TRBJ2-3|TRBD1
TGTGCCAGTAGGACAACAGGGGGAATCACAGATACGCAGTATTTT
CASRTTGGITDTQYF
>few|TRBV6-1|TRBJ1-2|.
TGTGCCAGCAGTGAAAACGATGGCTACACCTTC
CASSENDGYTF
>.|TRBV27|TRBJ2-7|TRBD2
TGTGCCACTAGCGGGGGGTACGAGCAGTACTTC
CATSGGYEQYF